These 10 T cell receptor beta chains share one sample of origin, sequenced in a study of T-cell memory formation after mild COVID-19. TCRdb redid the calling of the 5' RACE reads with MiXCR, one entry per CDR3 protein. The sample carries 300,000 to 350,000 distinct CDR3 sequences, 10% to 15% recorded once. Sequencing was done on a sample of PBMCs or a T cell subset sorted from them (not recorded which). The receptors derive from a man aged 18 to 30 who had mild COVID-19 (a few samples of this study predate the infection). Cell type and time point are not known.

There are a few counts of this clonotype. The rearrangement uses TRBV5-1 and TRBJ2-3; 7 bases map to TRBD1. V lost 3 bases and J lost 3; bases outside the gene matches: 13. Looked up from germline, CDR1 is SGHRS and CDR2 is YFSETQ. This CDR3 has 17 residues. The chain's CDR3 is CASSSSLAGGRTDTQYF. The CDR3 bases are TGCGCCAGCAGCTCCTCTCTGGCAGGGGGAAGAACAGATACGCAGTATTTT.

CDR3 amino acids: CASSFGDRGEQYV. As DNA, the CDR3 is TGTGCCAGCAGTTTCGGGGACAGGGGAGAGCAGTACGTC. The chain employs TRBV28 and TRBJ2-7; the match to TRBD1 covers 10 bases. CDR3 length: 13 amino acids. V gave up 3 bases and J gave up 7 bases; unmatched junction bases: 3. Germline CDR1 and CDR2: MDHEN and SYDVKM.

The DNA of the CDR3 is TGTGCCAGCAGCTTAGGATCGGGGCCCCGTGGCTACACCTTC. Protein product: CASSLGSGPRGYTF. The chain employs TRBV11-2 and TRBJ1-2; possible D gene TRBD1, 5 bases. V gave up 1 base and J gave up 7 bases, with 13 bases separating them. Germline CDR1 and CDR2: SGHAT and FQNNGV. CDR3 length: 14 amino acids. Using reference TRBV11-2 and TRBJ1-2 for the parts outside the CDR3, the full variable domain is EAGVAQSPRYKIIEKRQSVAFWCNPISGHATLYWYQQILGQGPKLLIQFQNNGVVDDSQLPKDRFSAERLKGVDSTLKIQPAKLEDSAVYLCASSLGSGPRGYTFGSGTRLTVV.

DNA for the CDR3: TGTGCCATCAGTGGGGCAGCGAACTCCTACGAGCAGTACGTC. Amino acids: CAISGAANSYEQYV. The J gene is TRBJ2-7, the V gene TRBV10-3; unclear D gene. From germline, CDR1 is ENHRY and CDR2 SYGVKD. V was cut by 4 bases and J by 0 bases, with 10 bases left in between. This CDR3 is 14 amino acids long.

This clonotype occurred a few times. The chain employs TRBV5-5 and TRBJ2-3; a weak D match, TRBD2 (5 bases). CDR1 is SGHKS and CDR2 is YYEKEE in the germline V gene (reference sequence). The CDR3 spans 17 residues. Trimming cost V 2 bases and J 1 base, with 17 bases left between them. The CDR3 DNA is TGTGCCAGCAGCTTTTCGGCCACCAGCGGCCGCACAGATACGCAGTATTTT. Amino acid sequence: CASSFSATSGRTDTQYF.

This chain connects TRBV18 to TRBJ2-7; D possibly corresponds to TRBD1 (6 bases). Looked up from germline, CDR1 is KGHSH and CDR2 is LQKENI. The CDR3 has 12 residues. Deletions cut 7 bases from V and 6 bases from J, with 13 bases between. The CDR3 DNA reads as TGTGCCAGCTTCAACAGGGATGGCGAGCAGTACTTC. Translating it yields CASFNRDGEQYF.

This chain's CDR3 is CASSRIGGGSYNSPLHF. As DNA, the CDR3 is TGTGCCAGCAGTCGAATAGGGGGTGGATCCTATAATTCACCCCTCCACTTT. The chain combines TRBV3-1 with TRBJ1-6, with a possible D match to TRBD1 (6 bases). Trimming left V 6 bases short and J 1 base short, with 16 bases between. CDR3 length: 17 residues. Germline CDR1 and CDR2: LGHDT and YNNKEL (reference sequence).

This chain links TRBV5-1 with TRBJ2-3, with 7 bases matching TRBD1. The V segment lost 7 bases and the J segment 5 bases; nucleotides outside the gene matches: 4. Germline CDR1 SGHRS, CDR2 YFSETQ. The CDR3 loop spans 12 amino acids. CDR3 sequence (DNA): TGCGCCAGCGGACAGGAAAGAGATACGCAGTATTTT. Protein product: CASGQERDTQYF.

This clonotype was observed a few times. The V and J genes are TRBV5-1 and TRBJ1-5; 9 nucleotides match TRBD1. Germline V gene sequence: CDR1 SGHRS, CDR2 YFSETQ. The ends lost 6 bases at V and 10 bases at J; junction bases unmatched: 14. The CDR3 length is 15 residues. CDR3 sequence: CASTLGTGHHDPQHF. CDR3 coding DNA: TGCGCCAGCACCCTAGGGACAGGGCACCATGATCCCCAGCATTTT.

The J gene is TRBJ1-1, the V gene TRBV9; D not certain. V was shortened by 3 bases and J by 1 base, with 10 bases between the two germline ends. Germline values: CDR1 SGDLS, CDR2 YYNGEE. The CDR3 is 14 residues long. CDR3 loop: CASSAIGRNTEAFF. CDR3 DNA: TGTGCCAGCAGCGCTATCGGGAGGAACACTGAAGCTTTCTTT.